Sequencing of this TCR beta chain was carried out in a study of T-cell memory formation after mild COVID-19. General observations from the study: Day 15 to 85 contracting clones showed balanced CD4/CD8; day 15 to 37 expanders favored CD4+. Second-wave clones peaking on day 37 lacked confirmed SARS-CoV-2 specificity. Contracting CD4+ clones lay largely in CM and EM, with CD8+ ones residing in EMRA.

As concerns this clonotype: The target antigen is unknown.

Germline lookup yields CDR1 SEHNR and CDR2 FQNEAQ (reference sequence). This CDR3 has 16 amino acids. The V and J ends lost 5 bases and 4 bases, in that order; junction bases with no gene match: 8. The authors produced TCR alpha and TCR beta cDNA libraries with sample barcodes and UMIs by 5'RACE using constant-segment primers. TCRdb used MiXCR to reprocess the 5' RACE reads, holding one entry per CDR3 protein. The top ten hold around 13% of the sample, which has some 130,000 distinct CDR3 sequences, roughly 15% seen once. The sequenced material came from PBMCs or a T cell subset sorted from them (not recorded which). The source of this sequence is an adult woman who had mild COVID-19 (a few samples of this study predate the infection). Cell type and time point are not known. The V gene is TRBV7-9, the J gene TRBJ2-1; 10 bases map to TRBD2. CDR3: CASSPKALAGYNEQFF. CDR3 bases: TGTGCCAGCAGCCCCAAGGCACTAGCGGGATACAATGAGCAGTTCTTC.